One and the same sample provided the 10 T cell receptor beta chains below, sequenced in a study of shared clonotypes between healthy human individuals. Sequencing used immunoSEQ multiplex PCR; TCRdb keeps in-frame clones, though not all of them. The sample records more than 2 million clones, about 94% being singletons. CD45RO-negative cells were positively selected for CCR7, leaving out terminally differentiated effector memory CD45RA+ cells. The sample was naive CD8+ T cells from PBMCs. The receptors derive from a man younger than 35 in good health. Some clones in this sample may be carry-over from other donors' samples.

This clone was seen once. The chain couples TRBV7-9 to TRBJ1-1, with TRBD1 as a possible D gene (6 bases). Germline CDR1 and CDR2: SEHNR and FQNEAQ (reference sequence). Trimming pared 3 bases from V and 0 bases from J, leaving 11 bases between. The CDR3 runs to 15 residues. As DNA, the CDR3 is TGTGCCAGCAGCTTGGGTGACAGGTTGAACACTGAAGCTTTCTTT. Its translation: CASSLGDRLNTEAFF.

The chain has TRBV10-3 and TRBJ2-7; the match to TRBD2 covers 10 bases. V gave up 8 bases and J gave up 3 bases; unmatched junction bases: 4. Germline CDR1 is ENHRY and CDR2 is SYGVKD. There are 13 residues in the CDR3. In DNA form, the CDR3 reads TGTGCCATCGGACTAGCGGTCGGCTACGAGCAGTACTTC. This translates into CAIGLAVGYEQYF.

This chain uses TRBV19 with TRBJ1-1, with 10 bases fitting TRBD1. The CDR3 covers 15 residues. Germline V gives CDR1 LNHDA, CDR2 SQIVND (reference sequence). V was clipped by 4 bases and J by 5 bases; unmatched bases: 7. DNA of the CDR3: TGTGCCAGTAGTACACGACAGGGGGCGCTGACTGAAGCTTTCTTT. This sequence encodes CASSTRQGALTEAFF.

The V and J genes are TRBV6-5 and TRBJ1-2, with no clear D. The germline V gene has CDR1 MNHEY and CDR2 SVGAGI. The CDR3 loop spans 16 amino acids. V lost 6 bases and J 0 bases, leaving 17 bases between the germline ends. The chain's CDR3 is CASSYSTVGTNYGYTF. CDR3 coding DNA: TGTGCCAGCAGCTACAGTACAGTGGGGACTAACTATGGCTACACCTTC.

This clone has just one count. The V gene is TRBV5-1, the J gene TRBJ2-1; D is perhaps TRBD2 (6 bases). The CDR3 consists of 17 residues. Germline V gene sequence: CDR1 SGHRS, CDR2 YFSETQ. The ends were cut back, 1 base at V and 0 bases at J, with 14 bases in the middle. In DNA form, the CDR3 reads TGCGCCAGCAGCTTGTATGGCGGGGTCAGCTCCTACAATGAGCAGTTCTTC. Protein sequence: CASSLYGGVSSYNEQFF. Filled out from reference TRBV5-1 and TRBJ2-1, the complete variable domain reads KAGVTQTPRYLIKTRGQQVTLSCSPISGHRSVSWYQQTPGQGLQFLFEYFSETQRNKGNFPGRFSGRQFSNSRSEMNVSTLELGDSALYLCASSLYGGVSSYNEQFFGPGTRLTVL.

J is TRBJ2-1 and V is TRBV9, with D unclear. The CDR3 covers 18 residues. The germline V and J ends were trimmed by 0 bases and 3 bases, with 19 bases remaining between them. Looked up from germline, CDR1 is SGDLS and CDR2 is YYNGEE. The CDR3 protein is CASSVVPYPERDYNEQFF. The CDR3, as DNA: TGTGCCAGCAGCGTAGTGCCCTACCCGGAGAGAGACTACAATGAGCAGTTCTTC.

The chain uses TRBV7-6 and TRBJ2-2; D is perhaps TRBD1 (5 bases). CDR1 is SGHVS, CDR2 FNYEAQ, per germline. V was cut by 0 bases and J by 4 bases, with 15 bases left in between. This CDR3 comprises 17 residues. CDR3 sequence (DNA): TGTGCCAGCAGCTTAGCGGAAATAAGGGGTGCCACCGGGGAGCTGTTTTTT. Protein sequence: CASSLAEIRGATGELFF.

The rearrangement links TRBV27 to TRBJ2-1, with a possible D match to TRBD2 (5 bases). V was pared by 7 bases and J by 5 bases, with 18 bases between. Germline CDR1 and CDR2: MNHEY and SMNVEV (reference sequence). The CDR3 sequence is 15 residues long. In DNA form, the CDR3 reads TGTGCCAGCAATCTCCGGGATGGAAAAAACAATGAGCAGTTCTTC. As protein: CASNLRDGKNNEQFF.

This clone was found once. The V gene is TRBV27, the J gene TRBJ1-2, with D perhaps matching TRBD1 (6 bases). The CDR3 totals 16 residues. Germline values: CDR1 MNHEY, CDR2 SMNVEV (reference sequence). Trimming took 1 base from V and 4 from J, leaving 16 bases between them. As DNA, the CDR3 is TGTGCCAGCAGTTTATGGGCCGGCAGGGGCACCTATGGCTACACCTTC. This sequence encodes CASSLWAGRGTYGYTF.

This sequence joins TRBV28 and TRBJ2-1, with 12 bases fitting TRBD1. Germline CDR1 and CDR2: MDHEN and SYDVKM. This CDR3 contains 17 residues. The ends lost 3 bases at V and 9 bases at J; junction bases unmatched: 12. CDR3: CASSFIRGDRGPGEQFF. In DNA, the CDR3 is TGTGCCAGCAGTTTTATACGGGGGGACAGGGGGCCTGGTGAGCAGTTCTTC.